This entry features one T cell receptor (beta chain) sequence. This clone was counted once. This clone's antigen is unknown. Base-call qualities are not available, and no considerably larger clone is one nucleotide away. CD8 naive samples were obtained by positive selection for CCR7 among CD45RO-negative cells, yielding a CD45RA+CCR7+ population from which TemRA cells were excluded. Donors were healthy HIV-negative adults with no recently reported acute infections or vaccinations. Every donor was a Caucasian adult residing in Nashville, Tennessee, USA. After blood collection by leukapheresis, PBMCs were isolated using Ficoll-Histopaque density gradient centrifugation and then cryopreserved in the vapor phase of liquid nitrogen. Analytical flow cytometry was used to check the purity and quantity of every magnetically sorted T cell population. Genomic DNA was isolated from each sorted fraction and quantified by UV absorbance on a Nanodrop 2000c.

Using the deep immunoSEQ assay, multiplex PCR amplified TCR CDR3 regions from genomic DNA. Genomic DNA extracted from each cell subset was distributed evenly over all wells of several immunoSEQ 96-well plates, and each plate served as one replicate. For sorted subsets, approximately 200 ng of genomic DNA, equivalent to about 30,000 T cell genomes, went into each replicate PCR. The purified libraries were quantified using a Qubit 3.0 fluorometer, sized with a Bioanalyzer 2100, and then quantified again using the KAPA Library Quantification kit. Every immunoSEQ 96-well plate was sequenced on a dedicated single-read 150-cycle Illumina NextSeq 550 flow cell. The original methods were these. Because only junctional sequences without quality scores were contained in the immunoSEQ output, filtering matching that applied to full-length reads could not be performed. To assign V/J genes and CDR3, sequences were annotated against IMGT germline references using PyIR, a Python wrapper for IgBLAST v1.9. Reads were removed for weak V/J assignments (E-value above 1e-6), missing CDR3, stop codons, out-of-frame junctions, or ambiguous translated residues. V3J clonotypes were defined by identical inferred V gene, J gene, and CDR3 amino acid sequence. To compute the percentage overlap between repertoires, the number of shared unique clonotypes was divided by the size of the smaller repertoire. Repertoire richness was assessed with RTK rarefaction, the Chao1 estimator, and Recon v2.1 estimates of unobserved clonotypes. Generation probabilities were computed with OLGA for all TCRbeta clonotypes obtained by the gDNA method from several donors. TCRdb limited this immuneACCESS table to in-frame rearrangements with V and J called. A share of clones is missing; checked studies link under half to unresolved V genes, and the rest is unexplained. The D gene and trimming were derived from the DNA, and the V and J assignments and clone size from that table. The sample contains fewer than 1 million clones, about 96% of them found a single time. Under 0.3% of the sample is held by the ten biggest clonotypes.

Trimming takes 6 bases off V and 1 base off J; junction bases not matched to a gene: 5. The germline V gene (reference sequence) gives CDR1 as LNHDA and CDR2 as SQIVND. The CDR3, cysteine through phenylalanine, is 15 amino acids long. Only CDR3 DNA is held: 45 bases, read in frame from base 1. This sample is drawn from a study of shared clonotypes between healthy human individuals (TCRdb year 2020). Study-level background: Three men and two women, aged 18 to 49 years, made up the cohort. For each donor, CD4 naive and CD4 memory were each run on three plates, CD8 naive on two plates, and CD8 memory on one plate. To estimate repertoire size and how much clonotype sharing occurs between individuals, the study deeply sequenced the blood TCR repertoires of about 5 healthy adults. To increase sequencing depth and limit assay-specific biases, TCR repertoire library preparation and sequencing were carried out by different laboratories using diverse techniques. Between about 0.8 and 8.9 billion PBMCs per donor were obtained by leukapheresis. General findings and caveats noted by the study authors: Only blood was sampled, and tissue TCR repertoires likely differ from those in blood. Rarefaction of sorted-subset datasets indicated incomplete sequencing despite the large sequencing depth. Pairwise subsampling led to the expectation that sequencing depth would affect the degree of clonotype sharing among donors. Estimated clonotype richness was generally larger for naive than for memory subsets. The genetic and exposure-history diversity represented was limited by the small number of donors. About 5% of naive CD4, roughly 3.5% of naive CD8, roughly 2.4% of memory CD4, and 0.35% to 0.4% of memory CD8 clonotypes were shared across a handful of donors. Clonotypes shared by all four sorted-subset donors showed higher generation probabilities than non-shared clonotypes.

The clonotype was recovered from a man younger than 40 in good health. Specimen: naive CD8+ T cells sorted from blood. The cell subset or site label here, explained by the study, means: CD45RA+CCR7+. The V and J segments used are TRBV19 and TRBJ1-4, and 7 junctional nucleotides match TRBD1. The sequenced DNA: TGTGCCAGTAGCTCCTACAGGGGAACTAATGAAAAACTGTTTTTT. Its amino acids are CASSSYRGTNEKLFF.